This TCR beta chain was obtained from a study of shared clonotypes between healthy human individuals. Study-level information: Serving as donors were two women and a few men, whose ages spanned 18 to 49.

CDR1 is SGHAT and CDR2 is FQNNGV in the germline V gene. Trimming shortened V by 6 bases and J by 1 base, and 9 bases separated the two germline ends. This CDR3 region has 13 residues. Adult donors, all healthy and HIV-negative, had no recent acute infections or vaccinations. Every contributor of samples was a Caucasian grown-up residing in Nashville, Tennessee. The unsorted PBMC sample used ten immunoSEQ deep assay plates. Using immunoSEQ multiplex PCR, the repertoire was profiled, and TCRdb retains in-frame clones only, with some absent. The sample consists of some 530,000 clones, approximately 84% of them appearing once.

Specimen: PBMCs. This TCR was recovered from a woman in her thirties or forties in good health. Some clones in this sample may be carry-over from other donors' samples. The chain recombines TRBV11-2 with TRBJ1-1; D might be TRBD1 (6 bases). CDR3 nucleotides: TGTGCCAGCAGGGGGGCGACGAACACTGAAGCTTTCTTT. Protein: CASRGATNTEAFF.